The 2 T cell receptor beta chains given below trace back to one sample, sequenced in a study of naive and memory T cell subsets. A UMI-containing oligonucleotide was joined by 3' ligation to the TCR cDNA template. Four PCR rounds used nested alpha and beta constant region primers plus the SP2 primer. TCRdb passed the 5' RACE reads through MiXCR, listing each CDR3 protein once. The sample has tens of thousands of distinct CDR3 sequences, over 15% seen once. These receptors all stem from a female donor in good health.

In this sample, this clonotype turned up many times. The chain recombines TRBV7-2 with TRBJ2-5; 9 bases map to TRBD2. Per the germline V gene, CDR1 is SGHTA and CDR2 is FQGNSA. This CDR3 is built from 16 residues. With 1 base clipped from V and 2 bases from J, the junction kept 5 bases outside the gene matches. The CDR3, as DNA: TGTGCCAGCAGCTTAGGAGGGACTAGCATTCAAGAGACCCAGTACTTC. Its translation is CASSLGGTSIQETQYF.

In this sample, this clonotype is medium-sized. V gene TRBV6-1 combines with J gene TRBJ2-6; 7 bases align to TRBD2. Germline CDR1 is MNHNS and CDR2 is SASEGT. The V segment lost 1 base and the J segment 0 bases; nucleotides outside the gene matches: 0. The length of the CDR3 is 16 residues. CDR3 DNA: TGTGCCAGCAGTGAAGGGGGGGGCTCTGGGGCCAACGTCCTGACTTTC. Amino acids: CASSEGGGSGANVLTF.